Listed here is a single T cell receptor (beta chain). Many counts were recorded for this clonotype. Its antigen is currently not known. No per-base quality is available; no much larger clone lies one base away. Every donor in the study was a healthy Caucasian. The twin cohort comprised three pairs of female monozygotic twins, all aged about 18 to 29 years. Peripheral blood mononuclear cells were used as the source from which RNA for TCR libraries was isolated. The sample comes from a study of identical twins (dated by TCRdb to 2015 to 2016). Some background on the complete study: The study deep-sequenced TCR alpha and beta repertoires from monozygotic twins, unrelated adults of various ages and cord blood to test whether fetal clonotypes persist. To rule out contamination, the twin experiments were replicated at different times with different library preparation protocols.

Library prep was done by 5' RACE. TCRdb records Illumina HiSeq 2000 as the sequencer. Template switching added a universal primer binding site, and the final cDNA carried a unique molecular identifier that allowed TCR cDNA molecules to be counted accurately. Specific primers in the conserved constant-segment region were used to synthesize first-strand cDNA for the TCR alpha and beta chains. To control for contamination, every cDNA library carried two barcodes: a SMART-Mk sample barcode plus Illumina barcodes. TruSeq adapter sequences and Illumina sample barcodes were added in two successive PCR steps. The Illumina HiSeq platform was used with custom primers to sequence TCR alpha and beta cDNA libraries. In the source study's methods: MiGEC was used to process raw reads and extract unique molecular identifiers, and MiXCR was used to find CDR3 positions. Recombination models were inferred per individual with the repgenHMM and IGoR tools using an EM algorithm. The analysis of shared clonotypes was done with the tcR package in R, with sharing normalized by the product of cloneset sizes. Out-of-frame nonproductive sequences were analyzed to study raw recombination free of thymic and clonal selection effects. TCRdb redid the processing of the public reads, applying fastp at Q25 and MiXCR, and retained in-frame beta chains. Records with the same CDR3 protein are collapsed into one entry carrying the most frequent genes and DNA. The V and J calls were not made by the authors but by TCRdb's processing. In this sample the table shows under 800,000 distinct CDR3 sequences, 21% of which occur a single time. The ten largest make up about 4.5% of the sample.

What the work shows at the level of the full study, not this receptor alone: In monozygotic twins, out-of-frame TCR alpha sharing was systematically underestimated by recombination models, although the models agreed with sharing between unrelated individuals. In beta out-of-frame sequences, excess twin sharing was weaker, because having fewer shared sequences lowered the signal-to-noise ratio. Compared with coincidental sharing between unrelated individuals, out-of-frame TCR alpha sequences shared between twins showed an excess of sequences with low generation probability. Fewer insertions were carried by abundant cord blood beta clonotypes; a weaker similar trend was observed in young adult naive repertoires, while no such trend was observed in memory repertoires. Conclusions relied on cross-sectional statistical analysis, since the same donors could not be followed over many years. Zero-insertion analyses could be partly confounded by invariant T cells such as MAIT and iNKT, although diverse VJ usage argued against such confounding for most clonotypes.

CDR1 and CDR2 are read off the germline V gene (reference sequence) as DFQATT and SNEGSKA. The CDR3 starts with the cysteine, ends with the phenylalanine, and has 14 residues. Solely the CDR3 DNA is kept, with 42 bases framed from the first base. The trim is 3 bases for V and 3 bases for J, with a gap of 12 bases between the germline ends. This sample was also put to use in a study of T cells expressing NK-cell markers. Looking at the second paper: TCR beta-chain repertoires were profiled in sorted CD3+CD56+NKG2C+, CD3+CD56+NKG2C- and CD3+CD56-NKG2C+ T-cell subsets from seven or eight donors. Of the eight sequenced donors, seven were found to be HCMV-seropositive and one was found to be HCMV-seronegative. In several experiments an anti-gammadeltaTCR antibody was added to restrict sorting to alphabetaTCR-expressing T cells. In several donors, the dominant CD3+CD56+NKG2C+ clonotypes were found to rank among the top 10 CD8+ clonotypes and to make up about 1.0-7.0% of CD8+ T cells. Those dominant clonotypes were again the most abundant among CD3+CD56-NKG2C+ cells in a few donors, at roughly 28.3-65%. It remained unclear whether the expanded NKG2C-expressing T cell clones were specific for HCMV antigens. The study sequenced eight donors, all healthy volunteers chosen at random: three men and five women. A commercial ELISA kit detecting HCMV-specific IgG in serum was used to determine HCMV serostatus. Bulk peripheral blood T-cell repertoires were additionally sequenced from unsorted PBMC for about 6 donors. MIGEC handled demultiplexing of the reads and grouping by UMI, while MiTCR was used to assemble and quantify clonotypes. Only TCR cDNA sequences supported by at least two reads were kept to exclude erroneous sequences. Downstream repertoire analysis used the tcR package, and clonotypes were matched across fractions by CDR3 nucleotide sequence plus V segment. VDJmatch was used to annotate antigen specificity against VDJdb, with one amino acid substitution in CDR3 allowed.

The sequence is built from TRBV20-1 and TRBJ2-1; TRBD2 is perhaps the D gene, given 6 matching bases. Sequenced input: PBMCs. The clonotype originates from a woman younger than 30 in good health. The nucleotides are TGCAGTGCTAGTCAACGGGGACTCTACAATGAGCAGTTCTTC. This is translated as CSASQRGLYNEQFF.